The 13 T cell receptor beta chains below come from one sample, sequenced in a study of cytomegalovirus exposure and HLA in healthy donors. TCRdb's table, derived via immunoSEQ multiplex PCR, lists solely in-frame clones and lacks some. Here the sample spans approximately 140,000 clones, 80% to 90% being singletons. Specimen: PBMCs. The receptors stem from a woman aged 25 to 39 in good health and CMV-seronegative.

There are a few counts of this clone. The chain couples TRBV11-2 to TRBJ1-6; tentative D call: TRBD1 (6 bases). The germline CDR1 and CDR2 sequences are SGHAT and FQNNGV. V was cut by 5 bases and J by 12 bases, with 17 bases left in between. The CDR3 sequence is 14 residues long. DNA for the CDR3: TGTGCCAGCAGCCTATACACAGGGCAGGGACCCCTCCACTTT. Translation gives CASSLYTGQGPLHF.

As concerns this clone: In the same sample, other DNA sequences code for this CDR3. The chain combines TRBV2 with TRBJ1-1; TRBD1 matches 7 bases. V gave up 6 bases and J gave up 3 bases; unmatched junction bases: 7. Germline V CDR1 and CDR2: SNHLY, FYNNEI. The CDR3 has 14 residues. The CDR3 sequence: CASSLTGADTEAFF. CDR3 sequence (DNA): TGTGCCAGCAGCCTAACAGGGGCGGACACTGAAGCTTTCTTT. Full variable domain (outside the CDR3, taken from reference TRBV2 and TRBJ1-1): EPEVTQTPSHQVTQMGQEVILRCVPISNHLYFYWYRQILGQKVEFLVSFYNNEISEKSEIFDDQFSVERPDGSNFTLKIRSTKLEDSAMYFCASSLTGADTEAFFGQGTRLTVV.

This chain joins TRBV19 and TRBJ1-5; TRBD1 might be the D (6 bases). Germline V gives CDR1 LNHDA, CDR2 SQIVND (reference sequence). The CDR3 length is 15 residues. Trimming took off 5 bases at V and 6 bases at J, with 17 bases between the two ends. CDR3 coding DNA: TGTGCCAGTAGTTCCCCCAACAGGGTTCGTCAGCCCCAGCATTTT. Its translation is CASSSPNRVRQPQHF. Variable domain in full (rest from reference TRBV19 and TRBJ1-5): DGGITQSPKYLFRKEGQNVTLSCEQNLNHDAMYWYRQDPGQGLRLIYYSQIVNDFQKGDIAEGYSVSREKKESFPLTVTSAQKNPTAFYLCASSSPNRVRQPQHFGDGTRLSIL.

The genes are TRBV30 and TRBJ1-5; the D is unclear. Trimming removed 2 bases from V and 0 bases from J, with 11 bases in between. The CDR3 runs to 15 residues. Germline loops: CDR1 GTSNPN, CDR2 SVGIG (reference sequence). The CDR3 is CAWSSTAYSNQPQHF. The CDR3 DNA follows: TGTGCCTGGAGTTCTACCGCTTATAGCAATCAGCCCCAGCATTTT.

The chain joins TRBV9 to TRBJ2-3, with TRBD2 identical over 7 bases. CDR1 is SGDLS and CDR2 is YYNGEE in the germline V gene. The CDR3 is made up of 14 amino acids. V was clipped by 2 bases and J by 2 bases; unmatched bases: 2. The CDR3: CASSVSGNTDTQYF. The CDR3 region has the DNA TGTGCCAGCAGCGTCAGCGGGAACACAGATACGCAGTATTTT.

V and J are TRBV5-1 and TRBJ2-5; possible D gene TRBD2, 6 bases. The V gene's germline CDR1 is SGHRS and CDR2 YFSETQ. The CDR3 has 15 residues. V was clipped by 3 bases and J by 2 bases, with 14 bases between them. Here the CDR3 reads CASSSSTGVQETQYF. The DNA of the CDR3 is TGCGCCAGCAGCTCTTCGACGGGAGTACAAGAGACCCAGTACTTC.

The J gene is TRBJ2-1, the V gene TRBV7-2; unclear D gene. The CDR3 spans 12 residues. The V end lost 1 base, the J end lost 7 bases, and 5 bases lay between the germline ends. From germline, CDR1 is SGHTA and CDR2 FQGNSA. CDR3 protein: CASSLGENEQFF. The CDR3 bases are TGTGCCAGCAGCTTAGGAGAGAATGAGCAGTTCTTC.

This chain joins TRBV10-2 and TRBJ1-5; D not resolved. This CDR3 spans 13 amino acids. V was shortened by 5 bases and J by 7 bases, with 12 bases between the two germline ends. Germline V gives CDR1 WSHSY, CDR2 SAAADI. CDR3 sequence reads: CASSLVERQPQHF. CDR3 bases: TGCGCCAGCAGTCTGGTCGAGCGGCAGCCCCAGCATTTT.

Details on this clone: A clone one base away is much larger, so this may be a read error. V and J are TRBV4-3 and TRBJ2-5; 9 bases are shared with TRBD2. V trimming: 0 bases; J trimming: 1 base; junction bases outside the gene matches: 0. Germline lookup yields CDR1 LGHNA and CDR2 YSLEER. The CDR3 is made up of 15 amino acids. The CDR3 DNA follows: TGCGCCAGCAGCCAAGAGCGGGGGGGCCAAGAGACCCAGTACTTC. Its translation: CASSQERGGQETQYF.

The chain combines TRBV7-2 with TRBJ1-1; no clear D gene. V gave up 1 base and J gave up 4 bases, with 10 bases separating them. From germline, CDR1 is SGHTA and CDR2 FQGNSA. The length of the CDR3 is 14 residues. In DNA, the CDR3 is TGTGCCAGCAGCTTAGTATACGGTGGCACTGAAGCTTTCTTT. Translation gives CASSLVYGGTEAFF.

The rearrangement uses TRBV6-5 and TRBJ2-3; no definite D call. Trimming removed 0 bases at V and 0 bases at J, with 10 bases between. The CDR3 is made up of 16 amino acids. Germline-derived CDR1 and CDR2 are MNHEY and SVGAGI. The CDR3 here is CASSYSGRISTDTQYF. The CDR3 DNA follows: TGTGCCAGCAGTTACTCTGGCAGGATAAGCACAGATACGCAGTATTTT.

The chain combines TRBV5-1 with TRBJ1-6; 11 nucleotides align to TRBD1. Germline V gene sequence: CDR1 SGHRS, CDR2 YFSETQ. V shed 3 bases, J shed 7 bases, and the junction held 3 bases outside the gene matches. This CDR3 has 15 amino acids. The CDR3 spells CASSSGTGGNSPLHF. CDR3 bases: TGCGCCAGCAGCTCCGGGACAGGGGGGAATTCACCCCTCCACTTT. Together with reference TRBV5-1 and TRBJ1-6, the CDR3 gives the full variable domain: KAGVTQTPRYLIKTRGQQVTLSCSPISGHRSVSWYQQTPGQGLQFLFEYFSETQRNKGNFPGRFSGRQFSNSRSEMNVSTLELGDSALYLCASSSGTGGNSPLHFGNGTRLTVT.

The chain links TRBV5-1 to TRBJ2-5; TRBD2 matches 14 bases. The trim removed 4 bases at V and 1 base at J, leaving 3 bases unmatched. Germline CDR1 SGHRS, CDR2 YFSETQ. This CDR3 is built from 16 residues. CDR3 coding DNA: TGCGCCAGCAGCCCGGGACTAGCGGGGGCCCAAGAGACCCAGTACTTC. Its protein product is CASSPGLAGAQETQYF.